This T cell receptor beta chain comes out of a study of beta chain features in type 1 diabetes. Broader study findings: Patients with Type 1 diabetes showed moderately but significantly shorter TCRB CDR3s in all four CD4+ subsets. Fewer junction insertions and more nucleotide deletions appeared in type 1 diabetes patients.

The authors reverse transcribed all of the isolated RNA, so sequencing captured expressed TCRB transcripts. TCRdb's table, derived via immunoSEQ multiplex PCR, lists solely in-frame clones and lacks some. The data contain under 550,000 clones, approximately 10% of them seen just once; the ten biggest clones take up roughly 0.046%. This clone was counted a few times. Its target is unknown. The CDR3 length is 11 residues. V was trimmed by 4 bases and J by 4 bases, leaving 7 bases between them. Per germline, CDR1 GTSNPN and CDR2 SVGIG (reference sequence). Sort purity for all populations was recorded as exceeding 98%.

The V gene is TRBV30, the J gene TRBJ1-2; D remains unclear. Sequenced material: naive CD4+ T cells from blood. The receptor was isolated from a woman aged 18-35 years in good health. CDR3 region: CAWKRSYGYTF. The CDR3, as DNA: TGTGCCTGGAAACGGAGCTATGGCTACACCTTC.